This T cell receptor beta chain was sequenced during a study of blood T cell repertoires in COVID-19 (dated by TCRdb to the early 2020s). Regarding the study in general: The collaborator samples originated in the United States, Italy and Spain and spanned the acute and convalescent phases of COVID-19. The prospective study material was composed of cDNA or gDNA derived from T cells, B-cell-depleted T cells, or PBMCs. Deeply sampled blood TCRbeta repertoires from subjects exposed to, actively infected with, or recovered from COVID-19 were included in the dataset. A freely available public database, intended as a resource for researchers studying the immune response to SARS-CoV-2, is where the repertoires were released. Samples came from the ongoing ImmuneRACE study (first 160 participants) plus 1,254 subjects from 6 global collaborators. A de-identified subject ID, COVID-19 status, age in years and sex were almost always included in the sample metadata. HLA class I and class II types, where available, came from metadata supplied by the sample provider rather than from assay-based typing. Overall study outcomes, separate from this receptor: How much clinical and demographic metadata was included differed by source and by participant, and the metadata was provided uncurated.

The cysteine opens and the phenylalanine closes a CDR3 of 13 amino acids. This entry keeps only the CDR3 DNA: 39 bases, framed from base 1. Sequences SEHNR (CDR1) and FQNEAQ (CDR2) are obtained from the germline V gene (reference sequence). The immunoSEQ Assay, a bias-controlled multiplex PCR, was used to amplify TCRbeta CDR3 regions from genomic DNA. Processing in the source paper ran as follows. Nucleated cell counts per sample were estimated from amplification of reference gene primers within the assay. To quantify the absolute abundance of each unique TCRbeta CDR3 rearrangement, sequence reads were collapsed and filtered. Productive Simpson clonality was computed per sample as the square root of Simpson's diversity index over productive rearrangements. TCRdb carries this immuneACCESS record with in-frame sequences only. Its versions omit some clonotypes, under half of them owing to an unresolved V gene in the studies checked, with the rest unexplained. V and J calls and clone size are copied from that table; D and trimming were computed from the DNA. This sample has 50,000 to 70,000 clones in its table, and less than 90% of those were observed once. The ten largest clones capture about 8% of the sample.

The collaborating institutions used their own protocols to collect whole blood in K2EDTA tubes. Collaborator samples were shipped for TCRbeta analysis as frozen whole blood, isolated PBMCs, or DNA extracted from either sample type. To note about this clone: Its antigen is currently not known. No quality values exist for individual bases; no much larger clone is one base distant.

The TCR comes from a woman in her seventies with active COVID-19. Sequencing input: peripheral blood. The V gene is TRBV7-9 and the J gene is TRBJ2-1; 8 junctional bases match TRBD2. CDR3 protein: CAGREEIDNEQFF. The bases are TGTGCTGGGCGGGAGGAAATAGACAATGAGCAGTTCTTC.